The TCR beta chain under discussion was sequenced for a study of blood T cell repertoires in COVID-19 (dated by TCRdb to 2020 to 2021). Study-wide context: Samples from collaborators originated in the United States, Italy and Spain and spanned both the acute and convalescent phases of COVID-19. The material from the prospective study consisted of cDNA or gDNA derived from T cells, B-cell-depleted T cells, or PBMCs. Subjects who had been exposed to COVID-19, were actively infected with it, or had recovered from it provided the deeply sampled blood TCRbeta repertoires that made up the dataset. The repertoires were released in a freely available public database meant as a resource for research on the immune response to SARS-CoV-2. The samples were drawn from the first 160 participants of the ongoing ImmuneRACE study and from 950 to 1,500 subjects provided by 6 global collaborators. Nearly every sample came with metadata listing a de-identified subject ID, COVID-19 status, age in years and sex. Where HLA class I and class II types were available, the types were taken from metadata supplied by the sample provider, not from assay-based typing. General findings and caveats noted by the study authors: Clinical and demographic metadata were provided uncurated, with the amount varying by source and participant.

TCRbeta CDR3 regions were amplified from genomic DNA using the immunoSEQ Assay, a bias-controlled multiplex PCR. As for the authors' bioinformatics: The number of nucleated cells in each sample was estimated from the amplification of reference gene primers within the assay. To quantify the absolute abundance of each unique TCRbeta CDR3 rearrangement, sequence reads were collapsed and filtered. For each sample, productive Simpson clonality was calculated as the square root of Simpson's diversity index across productive rearrangements. TCRdb took over this immuneACCESS table, retaining in-frame rearrangements with V and J assigned. Such tables are incomplete; in checked studies, under half of the missing clones stem from an unresolved V gene, and the remainder is unexplained. V, J and clone size were drawn from that table, and D and trimming were deduced from the DNA. This sample has 260,000 or so clones in its table, and 88% of those were observed once. The ten largest make up approximately 8.8% of the sample.

Comment on this clone: No antigen is known for it. There are no base qualities to consult, and no much larger clone falls within one base.

Whole blood was collected in K2EDTA tubes by collaborating institutions according to the institutions' own protocols. For TCRbeta analysis, collaborators shipped samples as frozen whole blood, isolated PBMCs, or DNA extracted from either of those sample types. The sequence came from a man aged 18 to 30 with active or convalescent COVID-19. The specimen sequenced was peripheral blood.

The CDR3 here reads CATSRDPGQKGPAKNIQYF. The DNA is TGTGCCACCAGCAGAGATCCGGGACAAAAGGGCCCTGCCAAAAACATTCAGTACTTC. The chain couples TRBV15 to TRBJ2-4; possibly the D gene is TRBD1, per 6 matching bases. The V and J ends are trimmed by 0 bases and 1 base, leaving 19 bases between them. The CDR3, from cysteine to phenylalanine, totals 19 residues. Here the CDR3 DNA is all that survives: 57 bases in frame from base 1. According to the germline V gene (reference sequence), CDR1 reads LNHNV and CDR2 reads YYDKDF. The entire variable domain, with the stretches around the CDR3 drawn from the reference TRBV15 and TRBJ2-4 proteins, is DAMVIQNPRYQVTQFGKPVTLSCSQTLNHNVMYWYQQKSSQAPKLLFHYYDKDFNNEADTPDNFQSRRPNTSFCFLDIRSPGLGDTAMYLCATSRDPGQKGPAKNIQYFGAGTRLSVL.